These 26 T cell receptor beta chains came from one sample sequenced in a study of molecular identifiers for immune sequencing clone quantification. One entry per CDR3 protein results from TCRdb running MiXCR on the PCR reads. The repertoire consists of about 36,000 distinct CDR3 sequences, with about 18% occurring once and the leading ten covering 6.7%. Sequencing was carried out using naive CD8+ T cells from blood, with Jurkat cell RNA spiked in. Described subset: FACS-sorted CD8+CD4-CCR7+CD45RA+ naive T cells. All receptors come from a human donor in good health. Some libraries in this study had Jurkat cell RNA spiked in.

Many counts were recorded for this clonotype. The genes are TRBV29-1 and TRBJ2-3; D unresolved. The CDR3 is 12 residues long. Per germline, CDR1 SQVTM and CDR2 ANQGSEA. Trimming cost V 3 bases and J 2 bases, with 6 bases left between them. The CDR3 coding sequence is TGCAGCGTTGATACCTCCACAGATACGCAGTATTTT. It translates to CSVDTSTDTQYF.

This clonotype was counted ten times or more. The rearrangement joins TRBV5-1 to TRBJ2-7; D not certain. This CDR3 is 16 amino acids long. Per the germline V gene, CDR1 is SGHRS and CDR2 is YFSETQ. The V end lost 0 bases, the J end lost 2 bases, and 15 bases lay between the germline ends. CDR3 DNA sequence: TGCGCCAGCAGCTTGGCCACCGGCTCCCGGCCCTACGAGCAGTACTTC. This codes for CASSLATGSRPYEQYF.

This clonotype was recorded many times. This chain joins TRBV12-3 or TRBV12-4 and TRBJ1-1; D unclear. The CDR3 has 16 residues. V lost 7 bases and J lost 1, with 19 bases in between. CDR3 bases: TGTGCCAGCACCCCCGGAACCCCGCTCTCGAACACTGAAGCTTTCTTT. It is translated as CASTPGTPLSNTEAFF.

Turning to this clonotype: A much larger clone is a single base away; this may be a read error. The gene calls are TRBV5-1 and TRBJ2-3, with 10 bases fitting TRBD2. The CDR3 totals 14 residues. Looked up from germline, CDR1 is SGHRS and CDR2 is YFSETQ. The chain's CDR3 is CTSKPAGGPDTQYF. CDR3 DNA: TGCACCAGCAAACCAGCGGGAGGGCCGGATACGCAGTATTTT.

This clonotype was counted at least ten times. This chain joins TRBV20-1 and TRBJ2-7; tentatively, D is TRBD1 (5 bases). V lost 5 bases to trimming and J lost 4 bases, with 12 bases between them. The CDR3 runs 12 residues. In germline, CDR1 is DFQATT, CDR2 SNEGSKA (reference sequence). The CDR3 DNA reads TGCAGTGCTTCGGACAAGACTTACGAGCAGTACTTC. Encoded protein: CSASDKTYEQYF.

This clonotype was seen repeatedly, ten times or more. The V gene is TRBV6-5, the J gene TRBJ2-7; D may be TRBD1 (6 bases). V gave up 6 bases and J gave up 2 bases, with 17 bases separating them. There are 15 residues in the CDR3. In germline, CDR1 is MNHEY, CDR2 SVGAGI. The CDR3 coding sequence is TGTGCCAGCAGGGAGAGTCAGGGGCTGACCTACGAGCAGTACTTC. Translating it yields CASRESQGLTYEQYF.

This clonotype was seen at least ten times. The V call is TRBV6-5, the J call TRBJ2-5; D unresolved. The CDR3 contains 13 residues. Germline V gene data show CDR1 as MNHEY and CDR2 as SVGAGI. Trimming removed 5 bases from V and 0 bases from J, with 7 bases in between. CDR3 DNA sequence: TGTGCCAGCAGTCCAGTTAACCAAGAGACCCAGTACTTC. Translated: CASSPVNQETQYF.

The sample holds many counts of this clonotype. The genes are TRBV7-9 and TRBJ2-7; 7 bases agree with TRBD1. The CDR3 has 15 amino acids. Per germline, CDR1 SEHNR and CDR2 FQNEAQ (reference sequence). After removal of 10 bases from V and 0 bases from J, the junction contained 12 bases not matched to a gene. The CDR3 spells CATLNSQGHSYEQYF. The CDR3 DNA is TGTGCCACCTTGAATTCACAGGGGCACTCCTACGAGCAGTACTTC. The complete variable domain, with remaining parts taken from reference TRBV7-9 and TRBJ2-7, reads DTGVSQNPRHKITKRGQNVTFRCDPISEHNRLYWYRQTLGQGPEFLTYFQNEAQLEKSRLLSDRFSAERPKGSFSTLEIQRTEQGDSAMYLCATLNSQGHSYEQYFGPGTRLTVT.

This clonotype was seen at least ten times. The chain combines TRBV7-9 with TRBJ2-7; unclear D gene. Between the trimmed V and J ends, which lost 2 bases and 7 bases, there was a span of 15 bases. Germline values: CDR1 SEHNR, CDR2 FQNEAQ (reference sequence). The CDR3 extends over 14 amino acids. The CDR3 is CASSLTRTWWEQYF. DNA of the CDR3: TGTGCCAGCAGCTTAACAAGGACCTGGTGGGAGCAGTACTTC.

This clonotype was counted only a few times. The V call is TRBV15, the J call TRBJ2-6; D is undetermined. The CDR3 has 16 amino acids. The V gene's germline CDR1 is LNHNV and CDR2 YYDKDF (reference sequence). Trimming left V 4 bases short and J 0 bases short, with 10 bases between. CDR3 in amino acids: CATSKTTYSGANVLTF. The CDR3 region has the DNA TGTGCCACCAGCAAGACGACGTACTCTGGGGCCAACGTCCTGACTTTC.

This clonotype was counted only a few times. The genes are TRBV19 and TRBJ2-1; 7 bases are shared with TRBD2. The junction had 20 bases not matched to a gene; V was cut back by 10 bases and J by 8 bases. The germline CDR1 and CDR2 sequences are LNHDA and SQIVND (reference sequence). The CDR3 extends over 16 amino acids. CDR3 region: CATRGTSENMVDEQFF. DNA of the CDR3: TGTGCCACCCGGGGAACTAGCGAGAATATGGTCGATGAGCAGTTCTTC.

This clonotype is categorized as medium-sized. CDR3 residues: CASSQPEYPDTQYF. CDR3 bases: TGTGCCAGCAGCCAACCCGAATACCCAGATACGCAGTATTTT. V usage is TRBV7-9 and J usage is TRBJ2-3; D uncertain. The CDR3 totals 14 residues. V was shortened by 5 bases and J by 4 bases, with 13 bases between the two germline ends. Germline values: CDR1 SEHNR, CDR2 FQNEAQ (reference sequence).

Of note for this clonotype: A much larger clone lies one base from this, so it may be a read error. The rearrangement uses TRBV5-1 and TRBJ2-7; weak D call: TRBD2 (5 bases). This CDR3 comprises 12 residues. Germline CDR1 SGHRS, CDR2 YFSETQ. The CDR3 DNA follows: TGCGCCAACAGCTTGCTAGCCCACGAGCAGTACTTC. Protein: CANSLLAHEQYF.

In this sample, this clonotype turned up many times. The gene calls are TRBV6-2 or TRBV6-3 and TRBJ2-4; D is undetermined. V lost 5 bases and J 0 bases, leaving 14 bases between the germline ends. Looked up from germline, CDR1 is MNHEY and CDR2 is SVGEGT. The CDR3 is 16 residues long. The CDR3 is CASSPPPMLAKNIQYF. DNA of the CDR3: TGTGCCAGCAGTCCACCCCCCATGTTAGCCAAAAACATTCAGTACTTC.

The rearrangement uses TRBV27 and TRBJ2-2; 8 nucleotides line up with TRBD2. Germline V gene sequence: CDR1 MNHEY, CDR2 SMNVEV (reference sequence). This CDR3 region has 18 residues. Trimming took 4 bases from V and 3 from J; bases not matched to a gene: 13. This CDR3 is CASSSIYKTSVDTGELFF. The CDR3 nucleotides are TGTGCCAGCAGTTCAATCTATAAGACTAGCGTGGACACCGGGGAGCTGTTTTTT.

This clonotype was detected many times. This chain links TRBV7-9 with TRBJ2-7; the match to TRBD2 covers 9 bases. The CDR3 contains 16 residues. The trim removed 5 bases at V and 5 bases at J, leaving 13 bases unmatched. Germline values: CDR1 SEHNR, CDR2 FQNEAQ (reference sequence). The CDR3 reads CASSGVLAGIIHEQYF. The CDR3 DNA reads TGTGCCAGCAGCGGAGTGCTAGCGGGAATTATCCACGAGCAGTACTTC. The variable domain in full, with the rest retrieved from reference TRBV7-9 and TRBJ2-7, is DTGVSQNPRHKITKRGQNVTFRCDPISEHNRLYWYRQTLGQGPEFLTYFQNEAQLEKSRLLSDRFSAERPKGSFSTLEIQRTEQGDSAMYLCASSGVLAGIIHEQYFGPGTRLTVT.

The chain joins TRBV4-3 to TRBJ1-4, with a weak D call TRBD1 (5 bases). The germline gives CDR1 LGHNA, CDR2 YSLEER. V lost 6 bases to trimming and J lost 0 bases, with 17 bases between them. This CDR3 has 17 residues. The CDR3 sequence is CASSSSVFRATNEKLFF. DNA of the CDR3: TGCGCCAGCAGTTCCTCTGTCTTCAGGGCAACTAATGAAAAACTGTTTTTT.

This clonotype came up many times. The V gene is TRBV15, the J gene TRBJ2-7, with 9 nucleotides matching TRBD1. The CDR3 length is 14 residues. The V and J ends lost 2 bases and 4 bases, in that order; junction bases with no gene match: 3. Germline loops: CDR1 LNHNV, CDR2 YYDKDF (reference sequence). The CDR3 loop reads CATSRTGGLYEQYF. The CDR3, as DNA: TGTGCCACCAGCAGAACAGGGGGCTTGTACGAGCAGTACTTC.

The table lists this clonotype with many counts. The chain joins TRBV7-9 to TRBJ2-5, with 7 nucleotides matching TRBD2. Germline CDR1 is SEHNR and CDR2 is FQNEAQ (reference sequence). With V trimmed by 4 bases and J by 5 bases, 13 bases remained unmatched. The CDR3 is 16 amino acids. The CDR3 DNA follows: TGTGCCAGCAGCTACGAGGCGTGGGAGGGCCTCGAGACCCAGTACTTC. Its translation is CASSYEAWEGLETQYF.

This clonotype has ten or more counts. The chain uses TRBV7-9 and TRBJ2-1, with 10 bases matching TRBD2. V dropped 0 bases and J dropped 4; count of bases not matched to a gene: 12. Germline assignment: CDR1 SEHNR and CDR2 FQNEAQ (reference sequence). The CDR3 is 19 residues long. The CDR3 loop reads CASSLARGASGSSYNEQFF. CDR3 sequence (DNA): TGTGCCAGCAGCTTAGCCCGCGGTGCTAGCGGGAGTTCGTACAATGAGCAGTTCTTC.

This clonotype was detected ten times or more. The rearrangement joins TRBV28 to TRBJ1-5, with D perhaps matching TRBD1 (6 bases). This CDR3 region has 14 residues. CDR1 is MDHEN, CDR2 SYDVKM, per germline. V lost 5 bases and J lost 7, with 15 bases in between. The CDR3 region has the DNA TGTGCCAGCAGTCTCAACAGGGTTGGACAGCCCCAGCATTTT. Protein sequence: CASSLNRVGQPQHF.

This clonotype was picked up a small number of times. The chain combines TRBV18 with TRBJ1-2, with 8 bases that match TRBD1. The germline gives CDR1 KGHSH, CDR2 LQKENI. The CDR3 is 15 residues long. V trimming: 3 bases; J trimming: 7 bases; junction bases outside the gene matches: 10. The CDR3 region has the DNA TGTGCCAGCTCACCCTCAGGGGGCGAACGACGTGGCTACACCTTC. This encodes CASSPSGGERRGYTF.

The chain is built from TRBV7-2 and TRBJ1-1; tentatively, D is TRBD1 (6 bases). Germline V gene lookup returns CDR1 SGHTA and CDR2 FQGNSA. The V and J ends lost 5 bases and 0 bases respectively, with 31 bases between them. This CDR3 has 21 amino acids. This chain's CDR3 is CASSPIEARLRQASMNTEAFF. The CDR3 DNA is TGTGCCAGCAGCCCGATAGAGGCTCGACTGAGACAGGCGTCTATGAACACTGAAGCTTTCTTT.

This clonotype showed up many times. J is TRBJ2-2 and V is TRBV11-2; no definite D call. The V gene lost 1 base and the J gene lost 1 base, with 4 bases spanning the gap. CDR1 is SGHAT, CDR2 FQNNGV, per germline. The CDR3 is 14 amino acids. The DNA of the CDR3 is TGTGCCAGCAGCTTAGGCAAGAACACCGGGGAGCTGTTTTTT. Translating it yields CASSLGKNTGELFF. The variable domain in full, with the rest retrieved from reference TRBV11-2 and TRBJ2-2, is EAGVAQSPRYKIIEKRQSVAFWCNPISGHATLYWYQQILGQGPKLLIQFQNNGVVDDSQLPKDRFSAERLKGVDSTLKIQPAKLEDSAVYLCASSLGKNTGELFFGEGSRLTVL.

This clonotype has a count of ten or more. The CDR3 DNA reads TGCGCCAGCAGCCGCCGGGACTCCCAAGAGACCCAGTACTTC. It yields the protein CASSRRDSQETQYF. This chain connects TRBV4-3 to TRBJ2-5; D might be TRBD2 (6 bases). Germline V gene data show CDR1 as LGHNA and CDR2 as YSLEER. The CDR3 runs to 14 residues. Trimming took off 4 bases at V and 1 base at J, with 10 bases between the two ends.

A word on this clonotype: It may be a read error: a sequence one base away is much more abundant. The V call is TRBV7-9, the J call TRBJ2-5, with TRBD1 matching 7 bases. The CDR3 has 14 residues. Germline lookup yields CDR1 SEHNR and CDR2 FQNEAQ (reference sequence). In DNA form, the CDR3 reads TGTGCCAACAGCCCCGCAGGGGGTAGGGAGACCCAGTACTTC. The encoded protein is CANSPAGGRETQYF.